These 5 T cell receptor beta chains came from one sample sequenced in a study of blood T cells in healthy people across ages (dated by TCRdb to 2014 to 2015). The library relied on 5' RACE. Sequencer: Illumina HiSeq 2500. A second about 6 to 11 cycle PCR used a sample-barcoded 5' primer and a J-beta primer mix. TCRdb handled the public reads itself, with Q25 trimming in fastp and clone calling in MiXCR, and kept productive beta chains. Merged by CDR3 protein, the rows form single entries marked with the most common genes and DNA. Within this sample are 1.5 million to 2 million distinct CDR3 sequences, with 30% to 40% of them counted one time only. The ten largest account for around 11% of the sample. The sequenced sample consisted of blood. The receptors shown here come from a woman in her thirties in good health.

This clonotype came up a few times. The chain joins TRBV2 to TRBJ1-3; D gene ambiguous. The CDR3 has 12 amino acids. The V end lost 2 bases, the J end lost 3 bases, and 2 bases lay between the germline ends. The germline gives CDR1 SNHLY, CDR2 FYNNEI. The CDR3 bases are TGTGCCAGCAGTGAAAATGGAAACACCATATATTTT. It codes for CASSENGNTIYF.

J is TRBJ1-2 and V is TRBV20-1; a weak D match, TRBD1 (5 bases). Looked up from germline, CDR1 is DFQATT and CDR2 is SNEGSKA (reference sequence). V was pared by 6 bases and J by 2 bases, with 13 bases between. This CDR3 contains 13 residues. The CDR3 DNA is TGCAGTGCCCCAGATCAGGGCAACTATGGCTACACCTTC. It specifies CSAPDQGNYGYTF.

The V gene is TRBV4-1, the J gene TRBJ2-5, with TRBD2 matching 9 bases. The J call is doubtful: the DNA matches TRBJ2-7 better. The CDR3 totals 15 residues. Per the germline V gene, CDR1 is MGHRA and CDR2 is YSYEKL. The CDR3 DNA reads as TGCGCCAGCAGCCAAAAGGGACTAGCAACTTACGAGCAGTACTTC. This translates into CASSQKGLATYEQYF.

This clonotype came up once. Because the CDR3 is missing its conserved closing phenylalanine or tryptophan, this is likely a read error. The chain couples TRBV5-1 to TRBJ2-5; a possible D gene is TRBD2 (5 bases). The CDR3 covers 15 residues. The germline gives CDR1 SGHRS, CDR2 YFSETQ. V shed 2 bases and J shed 2 bases, with 13 bases lying between them. CDR3 in amino acids: CASSFGIGQQETQYC. The CDR3 DNA follows: TGCGCCAGCAGCTTCGGGATCGGGCAACAAGAGACCCAGTACTGC.

The chain couples TRBV4-2 to TRBJ2-3, with 7 bases matching TRBD2. J lost 1 base, V lost 6 bases, and 10 bases had no gene match. Per the germline V gene, CDR1 is LGHNA and CDR2 is YNFKEQ. This CDR3 region has 16 residues. CDR3 nucleotides: TGTGCCAGCAGACACTCGACTAGCATCGGCACAGATACGCAGTATTTT. This codes for CASRHSTSIGTDTQYF.